Shown below are 28 T cell receptor beta chains from a single sample sequenced in a study of blood T cell repertoires in COVID-19. This table comes from immunoSEQ multiplex PCR, and its TCRdb copy is limited to in-frame clones, with some not included. The repertoire holds 250,000 to 300,000 clones, with about 90% as singletons. Input material: peripheral blood. The receptors originated from a woman aged 25 to 39 with COVID-19, enrolled during active disease.

The J gene is TRBJ1-4, the V gene TRBV5-1; D is unclear. The CDR3 contains 14 residues. V gave up 4 bases and J gave up 3 bases, with 10 bases separating them. Germline V lookup: CDR1 SGHRS, CDR2 YFSETQ. In DNA, the CDR3 is TGCGCCAGCAGCCCAATGAGGGCTAATGAAAAACTGTTTTTT. This encodes CASSPMRANEKLFF.

In this sample, this clone turned up a few times. The rearrangement joins TRBV21-1 to TRBJ1-5; the table names TRBD1, a call not compared with the DNA. TRBV21-1 is tagged as a pseudogene. The CDR3 extends over 16 amino acids. CDR3 sequence reads: CASSQRQGRGNQPQHF. As DNA, the CDR3 is TGTGCCAGCAGCCAAAGACAGGGTCGGGGCAATCAGCCCCAGCATTTT.

This chain links TRBV19 with TRBJ2-1; no firm D call. The germline CDR1 and CDR2 sequences are LNHDA and SQIVND (reference sequence). Trimming pared 1 base from V and 6 bases from J, leaving 10 bases between. The CDR3 has 14 amino acids. The CDR3 spells CASSIGGGFNEQFF. As DNA, the CDR3 is TGTGCCAGTAGTATAGGTGGCGGTTTCAATGAGCAGTTCTTC.

The chain carries TRBV27 and TRBJ1-2; maybe TRBD1 (5 bases). The CDR3 contains 12 residues. Germline loops: CDR1 MNHEY, CDR2 SMNVEV (reference sequence). V was cut by 5 bases and J by 5 bases, with 9 bases left in between. CDR3 DNA: TGTGCCAGCAGTAACAGGACGTATGGCTACACCTTC. This translates into CASSNRTYGYTF.

The rearrangement links TRBV6-5 to TRBJ2-7, with D maybe TRBD1 (5 bases). Per germline, CDR1 MNHEY and CDR2 SVGAGI. V was pared by 2 bases and J by 6 bases, with 20 bases between. The CDR3 sequence is 16 residues long. The DNA of the CDR3 is TGTGCCAGCAGTTACGTCGTCTTAGGGGTGGATGGCGAGCAGTACTTC. This codes for CASSYVVLGVDGEQYF.

CDR3 sequence reads: CASSFLLGETQYF. CDR3 bases: TGCGCCAGCAGCTTCCTACTGGGCGAGACCCAGTACTTC. The chain links TRBV5-1 to TRBJ2-5; D gene ambiguous. Trimming took 2 bases from V and 5 from J, leaving 10 bases between them. This CDR3 is built from 13 residues. CDR1 and CDR2 (germline): SGHRS, YFSETQ. Full variable domain (rest looked up from reference TRBV5-1 and TRBJ2-5): KAGVTQTPRYLIKTRGQQVTLSCSPISGHRSVSWYQQTPGQGLQFLFEYFSETQRNKGNFPGRFSGRQFSNSRSEMNVSTLELGDSALYLCASSFLLGETQYFGPGTRLLVL.

The chain employs TRBV7-2 and TRBJ2-3; 7 bases map to TRBD1. Trimming took 1 base from V and 4 from J; bases not matched to a gene: 5. Per the germline V gene, CDR1 is SGHTA and CDR2 is FQGNSA. This CDR3 spans 15 amino acids. The chain's CDR3 is CASSLGDSASDTQYF. CDR3 nucleotide sequence: TGTGCCAGCAGCTTAGGGGACAGCGCCTCAGATACGCAGTATTTT.

This chain links TRBV7-8 with TRBJ2-3; a possible D gene is TRBD1 (5 bases). CDR3 length equals 15 residues. CDR1 and CDR2 (germline): SGHVS, FQNEAQ. The V and J ends lost 1 base and 0 bases respectively, with 8 bases between them. CDR3 DNA sequence: TGTGCCAGCAGCTTAGACAGGATAAGCACAGATACGCAGTATTTT. It is translated as CASSLDRISTDTQYF.

The V gene is TRBV2, the J gene TRBJ2-6, with D possibly being TRBD1 (6 bases). This CDR3 is built from 18 residues. CDR1 is SNHLY, CDR2 FYNNEI, per germline. V lost 0 bases to trimming and J lost 0 bases, with 12 bases between them. The CDR3 DNA reads as TGTGCCAGCAGTGAAGCTGCGGACAGTTCCTCTGGGGCCAACGTCCTGACTTTC. The encoded protein is CASSEAADSSSGANVLTF.

The chain couples TRBV4-2 to TRBJ1-6; a weak D match, TRBD1 (5 bases). Per germline, CDR1 LGHNA and CDR2 YNFKEQ. The CDR3 extends over 17 amino acids. The V gene lost 4 bases and the J gene lost 8 bases, with 21 bases spanning the gap. The CDR3 DNA is TGTGCCAGCAGCCGAACAGTGGGGCAGGGATCGCATTCACCCCTCCACTTT. This encodes CASSRTVGQGSHSPLHF.

The chain carries TRBV7-2 and TRBJ2-1; 7 nucleotides align to TRBD2. The V and J ends lost 4 bases and 3 bases, in that order; junction bases with no gene match: 6. The germline CDR1 and CDR2 sequences are SGHTA and FQGNSA. The CDR3 covers 15 residues. The CDR3, as DNA: TGTGCCAGCAGCTCCAGCGGGACCCTCTACAATGAGCAGTTCTTC. Protein sequence: CASSSSGTLYNEQFF.

The chain joins TRBV7-6 to TRBJ1-6, with D unclear. The germline CDR1 and CDR2 sequences are SGHVS and FNYEAQ. This CDR3 has 15 amino acids. Trimming removed 0 bases at V and 10 bases at J, with 13 bases between. The CDR3 sequence: CASSLAGSSRSPLHF. CDR3 DNA sequence: TGTGCCAGCAGCTTAGCAGGGAGTAGTAGATCACCCCTCCACTTT.

This clone was seen more than once but under ten times. In DNA form, the CDR3 reads TGTGCCAGCAGCCCCTTGGACAGGCATAATTCACCCCTCCACTTT. This translates into CASSPLDRHNSPLHF. The chain carries TRBV3-1 (or the pseudogene TRBV3-2) and TRBJ1-6, with TRBD1 identical over 7 bases. The V gene's germline CDR1 is LGHDT and CDR2 YNNKEL (reference sequence). This CDR3 region has 15 residues. The trim removed 4 bases at V and 5 bases at J, leaving 5 bases unmatched.

The sample holds one count of this clone. CDR3 loop: CASSSREGPNTIYF. The CDR3 nucleotides are TGTGCCAGCAGTTCCCGGGAAGGGCCAAACACCATATATTTT. The V gene is TRBV27, the J gene TRBJ1-3; D not certain. Germline CDR1 is MNHEY and CDR2 is SMNVEV (reference sequence). The V end lost 4 bases, the J end lost 6 bases, and 13 bases lay between the germline ends. There are 14 residues in the CDR3.

This chain links TRBV3-1 (or the pseudogene TRBV3-2) with TRBJ2-7, with 9 bases aligning to TRBD1. The V gene end was trimmed by 1 base and the J gene end by 3 bases; junction bases not matched to a gene: 4. The CDR3 spans 15 residues. In germline, CDR1 is LGHDT, CDR2 YNNKEL (reference sequence). The CDR3: CASSQVDRGFYEQYF. The CDR3 coding sequence is TGTGCCAGCAGCCAAGTGGACAGGGGATTCTACGAGCAGTACTTC.

CDR3 protein: CASSLDRGASEAFF. The CDR3 bases are TGTGCCAGCAGCTTGGACAGGGGGGCATCCGAAGCTTTCTTT. This chain connects TRBV5-6 to TRBJ1-1, with 8 bases matching TRBD1. Germline lookup yields CDR1 SGHDT and CDR2 YYEEEE. With 0 bases clipped from V and 8 bases from J, the junction kept 6 bases outside the gene matches. This CDR3 has 14 residues.

The rearrangement joins TRBV6-4 to TRBJ2-1; 12 nucleotides line up with TRBD2. Looked up from germline, CDR1 is MRHNA and CDR2 is SNTAGT. Germline trimming cut 4 bases from V and 6 bases from J; bases unmatched to any gene: 4. This CDR3 is built from 15 residues. The CDR3 DNA reads as TGTGCCAGCAGTGGGACTAGCGGGGTTTTCAATGAGCAGTTCTTC. It codes for CASSGTSGVFNEQFF.

This chain uses TRBV18 with TRBJ2-5, with D perhaps TRBD2 (5 bases). The germline V gene encodes CDR1 KGHSH and CDR2 LQKENI. V was pared by 3 bases and J by 5 bases, with 13 bases between. The CDR3 runs 14 residues. The CDR3 DNA reads as TGTGCCAGCTCACCCGCGACGGGCGGGGAGACCCAGTACTTC. It yields the protein CASSPATGGETQYF.

V is TRBV5-4 and J is TRBJ2-3; D may be TRBD1 (6 bases). V lost 4 bases, J lost 2 bases, and 14 bases lay in between. Germline loops: CDR1 SGHNT, CDR2 YYREEE (reference sequence). The CDR3 contains 15 residues. CDR3 sequence: CASSIGQTSTDTQYF. In DNA form, the CDR3 reads TGTGCCAGCAGCATTGGACAGACTTCCACAGATACGCAGTATTTT.

The chain joins TRBV2 to TRBJ2-5; 14 nucleotides agree with TRBD2. Trimming took 11 bases from V and 4 from J; bases not matched to a gene: 9. In germline, CDR1 is SNHLY, CDR2 FYNNEI. This CDR3 is 15 amino acids long. CDR3 sequence reads: CAGLTSGGAGETQYF. The CDR3 DNA sequence: TGTGCCGGCCTGACTAGCGGGGGGGCAGGAGAGACCCAGTACTTC.

The genes are TRBV28 and TRBJ1-4, with TRBD1 as a possible D gene (6 bases). V lost 7 bases and J lost 0, with 12 bases in between. This CDR3 spans 15 amino acids. Germline CDR1 and CDR2: MDHEN and SYDVKM. The CDR3 region is CASNPRGPTNEKLFF. The CDR3 bases are TGTGCCAGCAACCCCAGGGGACCAACTAATGAAAAACTGTTTTTT.

The chain recombines TRBV10-1 with TRBJ1-2, with 7 nucleotides matching TRBD1. This CDR3 spans 15 amino acids. Trimming at V came to 4 bases and at J to 6 bases, leaving 11 bases not matched to a gene. Per the germline V gene, CDR1 is WNHNN and CDR2 is SYGVQD (reference sequence). DNA for the CDR3: TGCGCCAGCAGTGGGGCCTTGACAGGGATCAATGGCTACACCTTC. Protein: CASSGALTGINGYTF.

This clone was detected only once. The chain links TRBV4-1 to TRBJ2-5; D perhaps matches TRBD1 (5 bases). The CDR3 sequence is 15 residues long. V dropped 0 bases and J dropped 4 bases, with 12 bases sitting between them. CDR1 is MGHRA and CDR2 is YSYEKL in the germline V gene. The CDR3 sequence: CASSQDSQGPETQYF. The CDR3 DNA is TGCGCCAGCAGCCAAGATAGTCAGGGTCCAGAGACCCAGTACTTC.

V and J are TRBV7-2 and TRBJ2-2; D not certain. Germline V gene lookup returns CDR1 SGHTA and CDR2 FQGNSA. With 3 bases removed from V and 6 bases from J, the gap between germline ends came to 8 bases. The CDR3 runs 13 residues. The CDR3 coding sequence is TGTGCCAGCAGCTTTTCGAGCGCCGGGGAGCTGTTTTTT. Translated: CASSFSSAGELFF.

The chain recombines TRBV3-1 (or the pseudogene TRBV3-2) with TRBJ2-7, with D possibly TRBD1 on 5 matching bases. V was cut by 0 bases and J by 6 bases, with 12 bases left in between. Germline CDR1 is LGHDT and CDR2 is YNNKEL (reference sequence). The CDR3 is 14 residues long. CDR3 sequence: CASSQDRGFGEQYF. The DNA of the CDR3 is TGTGCCAGCAGCCAAGATAGGGGATTTGGCGAGCAGTACTTC.

The chain uses TRBV5-1 and TRBJ2-2, with D possibly TRBD2 on 6 matching bases. The CDR3 covers 16 residues. Trimming took 3 bases from V and 3 from J, leaving 15 bases between them. Germline V gives CDR1 SGHRS, CDR2 YFSETQ. For the CDR3, the DNA is TGCGCCAGCAGCTCCAGCGCAGCGGGTTACACCGGGGAGCTGTTTTTT. As protein: CASSSSAAGYTGELFF.

The V call is TRBV7-9, the J call TRBJ2-2, with 9 nucleotides matching TRBD2. The germline CDR1 and CDR2 sequences are SEHNR and FQNEAQ (reference sequence). Unmatched junction bases numbered 5, after V lost 5 bases and J lost 7 bases. This CDR3 is 14 amino acids long. Here the CDR3 reads CASSVLAGYGELFF. The DNA of the CDR3 is TGTGCCAGCAGCGTGCTAGCGGGGTACGGGGAGCTGTTTTTT.

This chain links TRBV27 with TRBJ2-1; TRBD2 matches at 8 bases. There are 15 residues in the CDR3. CDR1 MNHEY and CDR2 SMNVEV come from the germline V gene (reference sequence). Unmatched junction bases numbered 8, after V lost 4 bases and J lost 6 bases. CDR3 loop: CASSWRGVQGNEQFF. CDR3 nucleotides: TGTGCCAGCAGTTGGCGGGGGGTTCAGGGCAATGAGCAGTTCTTC.